Listed below are T cell receptor beta chains from one sample, sequenced in a study of vaccination effects on CD4 cells after COVID-19. The antigens these receptors bind are not known. Data came from immunoSEQ multiplex PCR; TCRdb stores just in-frame clones and leaves some out. This sample has approximately 24,000 clones, with about four fifths found just once. The input for sequencing was CD4+ T cells from PBMCs cultured with SARS-CoV-2 spike peptides, taken after COVID-19 vaccination. These receptors came from a human donor who received a COVID-19 vaccine. Some clones in this sample may be carry-over from other donors' samples. Each CDR3 is given with its conserved first and last residue. The D gene is left open where the match is weak. The listing skips clone size in some rows; elsewhere it reads once, few, many or a size class.

D gene | J gene | V gene | clone size | CDR3 protein | CDR3 DNA
NA | TRBJ2-5 | TRBV3-1/TRBV3-2 | NA | CASSLRDIQETQYF | TGTGCCAGCAGCCTCCGGGACATCCAAGAGACCCAGTACTTC
TRBD1 | TRBJ2-1 | TRBV19 | NA | CASLGQRGTSEQFF | TGTGCCAGCCTGGGACAGCGTGGAACCAGTGAGCAGTTCTTC
TRBD1 | TRBJ1-3 | TRBV18 | NA | CASSWDSSGNTIYF | TGTGCCAGCTCTTGGGACAGCTCTGGAAACACCATATATTTT
TRBD1 | TRBJ2-5 | TRBV5-1 | NA | CASSSGTGYGGQETQYF | TGCGCCAGCAGCTCGGGGACAGGCTATGGGGGGCAAGAGACCCAGTACTTC
NA | TRBJ2-2 | TRBV4-2 | NA | CASSQLAASRATNTGELFF | TGTGCCAGCAGCCAATTAGCGGCATCTCGGGCGACGAACACCGGGGAGCTGTTTTTT
NA | TRBJ1-6 | TRBV19 | NA | CASNPGSYNSPLHF | TGTGCCAGTAATCCCGGCTCCTATAATTCACCCCTCCACTTT
NA | TRBJ1-3 | TRBV28 | NA | CASSLFGRSTNTIYF | TGTGCCAGCAGTTTATTTGGGAGATCGACGAACACCATATATTTT
NA | TRBJ1-2 | TRBV10-2 | NA | CASSEGGIYPPNYGYTF | TGCGCCAGCAGTGAGGGGGGCATTTACCCTCCTAACTATGGCTACACCTTC
NA | TRBJ2-4 | TRBV27 | NA | CASSLYQHIQYF | TGTGCCAGCAGTTTATACCAGCACATTCAGTACTTC
NA | TRBJ2-1 | TRBV12-3/TRBV12-4 | NA | CASSLSRGGEQFF | TGTGCCAGCAGTTTAAGCAGGGGCGGTGAGCAGTTCTTC
NA | TRBJ2-5 | TRBV7-9 | NA | CASSLPAGLETQYF | TGTGCCAGCAGCTTGCCGGCAGGCCTGGAGACCCAGTACTTC
NA | TRBJ1-1 | TRBV28 | NA | CASSFGGLSLSNTEAFF | TGTGCCAGCAGTTTCGGCGGGTTATCGTTGAGTAACACTGAAGCTTTCTTT
NA | TRBJ2-3 | TRBV3-1/TRBV3-2 | NA | CASSQGVDSSTDTQYF | TGTGCCAGCAGCCAAGGGGTAGATTCTAGCACAGATACGCAGTATTTT
NA | TRBJ1-2 | TRBV24-1 | NA | CATSDEITEEYRNYGYTF | TGTGCCACCAGTGACGAGATTACCGAGGAATACAGGAACTATGGCTACACCTTC
TRBD1 | TRBJ1-2 | TRBV7-2 | few | CASSLAPTGKGANYGYTF | TGTGCCAGCAGCTTAGCTCCGACAGGGAAAGGGGCTAACTATGGCTACACCTTC
NA | TRBJ1-6 | TRBV9 | NA | CASSARSSYNSPLHF | TGTGCCAGCAGCGCCAGGAGCTCCTATAATTCACCCCTCCACTTT
NA | TRBJ1-5 | TRBV24-1 | once | CATSDLGQPQHF | TGTGCCACCAGTGATTTAGGGCAGCCCCAGCATTTT
TRBD2 | TRBJ2-5 | TRBV2 | NA | CASSPGTSGTQETQYF | TGTGCCAGCAGTCCTGGGACTAGCGGGACTCAAGAGACCCAGTACTTC
NA | TRBJ1-1 | TRBV18 | few | CASSDTMNTEAFF | TGTGCCAGCTCGGACACCATGAACACTGAAGCTTTCTTT
NA | TRBJ1-4 | TRBV6-2/TRBV6-3 | NA | CASSKRALNEKLFF | TGTGCCAGCAGTAAGCGGGCCCTTAATGAAAAACTGTTTTTT